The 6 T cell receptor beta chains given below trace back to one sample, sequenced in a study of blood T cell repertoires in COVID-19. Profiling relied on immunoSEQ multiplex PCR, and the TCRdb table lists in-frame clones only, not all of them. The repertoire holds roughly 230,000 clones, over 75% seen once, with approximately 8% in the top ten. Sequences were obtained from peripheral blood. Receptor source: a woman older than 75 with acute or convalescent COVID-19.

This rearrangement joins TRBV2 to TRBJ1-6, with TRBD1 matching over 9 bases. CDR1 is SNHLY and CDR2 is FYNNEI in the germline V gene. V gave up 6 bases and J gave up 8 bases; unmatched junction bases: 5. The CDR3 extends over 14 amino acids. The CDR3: CASSPGTGYSPLHF. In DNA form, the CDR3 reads TGTGCCAGCAGCCCCGGGACAGGGTATTCACCCCTCCACTTT.

CDR3 nucleotide sequence: TGTGCCAGCAGTGATCGTGGACTACCCGTAACCTACGAGCAGTACTTC. Translating gives CASSDRGLPVTYEQYF. The chain recombines TRBV6-1 with TRBJ2-7; a possible D gene is TRBD2 (6 bases). The CDR3 extends over 16 amino acids. Per germline, CDR1 MNHNS and CDR2 SASEGT. The V end was cut by 3 bases, the J end by 2 bases, with 17 bases between.

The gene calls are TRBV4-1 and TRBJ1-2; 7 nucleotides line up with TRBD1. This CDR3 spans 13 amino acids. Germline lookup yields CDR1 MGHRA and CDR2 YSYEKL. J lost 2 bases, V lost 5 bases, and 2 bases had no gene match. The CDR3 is CASSAQGNYGYTF. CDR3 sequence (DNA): TGCGCCAGCAGCGCACAGGGGAACTATGGCTACACCTTC.

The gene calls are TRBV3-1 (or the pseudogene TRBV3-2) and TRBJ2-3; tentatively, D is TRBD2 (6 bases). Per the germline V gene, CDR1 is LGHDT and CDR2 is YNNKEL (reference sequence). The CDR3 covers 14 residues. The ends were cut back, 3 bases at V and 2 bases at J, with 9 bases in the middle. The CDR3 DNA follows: TGTGCCAGCAGCCAGTTAGCGGACACAGATACGCAGTATTTT. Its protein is CASSQLADTDTQYF.

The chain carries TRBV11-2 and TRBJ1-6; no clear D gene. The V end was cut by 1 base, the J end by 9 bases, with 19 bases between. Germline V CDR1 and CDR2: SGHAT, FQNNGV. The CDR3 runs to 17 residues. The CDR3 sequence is CASSLGLELSEGSPLHF. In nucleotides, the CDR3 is TGTGCCAGCAGCTTAGGACTAGAGCTCTCCGAGGGTTCACCCCTCCACTTT.

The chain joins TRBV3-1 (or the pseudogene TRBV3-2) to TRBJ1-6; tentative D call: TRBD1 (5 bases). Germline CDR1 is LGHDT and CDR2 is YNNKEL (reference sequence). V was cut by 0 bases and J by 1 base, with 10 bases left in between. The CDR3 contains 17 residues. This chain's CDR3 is CASSQEAGRSYNSPLHF. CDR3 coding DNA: TGTGCCAGCAGCCAAGAAGCAGGGAGGTCCTATAATTCACCCCTCCACTTT.